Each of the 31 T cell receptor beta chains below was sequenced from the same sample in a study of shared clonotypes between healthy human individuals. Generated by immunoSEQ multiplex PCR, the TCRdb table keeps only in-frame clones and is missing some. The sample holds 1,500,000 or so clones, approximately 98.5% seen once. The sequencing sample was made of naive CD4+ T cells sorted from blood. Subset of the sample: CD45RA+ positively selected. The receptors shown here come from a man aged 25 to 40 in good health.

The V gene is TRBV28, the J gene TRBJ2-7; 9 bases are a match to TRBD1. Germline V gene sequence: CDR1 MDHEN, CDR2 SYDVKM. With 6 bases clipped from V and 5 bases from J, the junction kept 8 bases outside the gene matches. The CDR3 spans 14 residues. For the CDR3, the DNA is TGTGCCAGCAGACCGCCGGGACAGGGAAACGAGCAGTACTTC. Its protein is CASRPPGQGNEQYF.

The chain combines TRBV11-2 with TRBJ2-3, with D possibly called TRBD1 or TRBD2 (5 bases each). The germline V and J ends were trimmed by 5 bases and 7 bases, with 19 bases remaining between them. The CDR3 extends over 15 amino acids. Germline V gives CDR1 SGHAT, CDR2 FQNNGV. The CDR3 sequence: CASSPLRGRAHTQYF. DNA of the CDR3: TGTGCCAGCAGCCCCCTCCGGGGCAGGGCCCATACGCAGTATTTT.

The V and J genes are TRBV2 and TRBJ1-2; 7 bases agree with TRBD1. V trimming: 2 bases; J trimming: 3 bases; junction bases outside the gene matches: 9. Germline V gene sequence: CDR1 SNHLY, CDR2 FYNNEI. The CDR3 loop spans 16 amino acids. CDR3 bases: TGTGCCAGCAGTGAAACCCGACAGGGTAAGGACTATGGCTACACCTTC. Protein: CASSETRQGKDYGYTF.

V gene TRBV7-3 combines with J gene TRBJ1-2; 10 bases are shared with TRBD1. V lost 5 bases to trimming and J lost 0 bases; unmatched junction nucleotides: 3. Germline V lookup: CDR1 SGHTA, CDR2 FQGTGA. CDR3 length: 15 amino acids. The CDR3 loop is CASSQTGGSNYGYTF. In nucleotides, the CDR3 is TGTGCCAGCAGCCAGACAGGGGGCTCTAACTATGGCTACACCTTC.

The CDR3 here is CASSFPPTGSTDTQYF. The CDR3 DNA reads TGTGCCAGCAGCTTCCCCCCTACGGGTAGCACAGATACGCAGTATTTT. The chain recombines TRBV7-9 with TRBJ2-3, with D unresolved. The CDR3 has 16 residues. Trimming pared 3 bases from V and 0 bases from J, leaving 13 bases between. CDR1 and CDR2 (germline): SEHNR, FQNEAQ (reference sequence).

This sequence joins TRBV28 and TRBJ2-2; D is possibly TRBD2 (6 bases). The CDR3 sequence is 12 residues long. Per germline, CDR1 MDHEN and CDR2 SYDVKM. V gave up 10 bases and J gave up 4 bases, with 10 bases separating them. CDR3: CATGRPTGELFF. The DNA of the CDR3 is TGTGCCACCGGGAGACCCACCGGGGAGCTGTTTTTT.

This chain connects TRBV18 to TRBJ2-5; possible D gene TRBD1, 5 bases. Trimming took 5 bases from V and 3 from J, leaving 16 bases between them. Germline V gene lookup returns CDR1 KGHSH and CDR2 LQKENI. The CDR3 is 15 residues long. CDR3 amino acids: CASSTRPGSEETQYF. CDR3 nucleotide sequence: TGTGCCAGCTCAACGAGACCAGGGTCGGAAGAGACCCAGTACTTC.

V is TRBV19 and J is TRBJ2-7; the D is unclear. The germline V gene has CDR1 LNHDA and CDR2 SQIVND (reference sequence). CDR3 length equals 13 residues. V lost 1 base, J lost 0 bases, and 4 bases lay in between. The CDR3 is CASSIVFSYEQYF. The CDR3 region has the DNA TGTGCCAGTAGTATAGTCTTCTCCTACGAGCAGTACTTC.

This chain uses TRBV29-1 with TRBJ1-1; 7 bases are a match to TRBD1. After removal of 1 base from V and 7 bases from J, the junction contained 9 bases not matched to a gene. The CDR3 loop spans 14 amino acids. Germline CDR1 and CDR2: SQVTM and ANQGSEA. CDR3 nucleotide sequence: TGCAGCGTTGAAGCTGGGGTCCGGGACAGTGAAGCTTTCTTT. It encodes CSVEAGVRDSEAFF. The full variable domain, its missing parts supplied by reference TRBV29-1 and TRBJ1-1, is SAVISQKPSRDICQRGTSLTIQCQVDSQVTMMFWYRQQPGQSLTLIATANQGSEATYESGFVIDKFPISRPNLTFSTLTVSNMSPEDSSIYLCSVEAGVRDSEAFFGQGTRLTVV.

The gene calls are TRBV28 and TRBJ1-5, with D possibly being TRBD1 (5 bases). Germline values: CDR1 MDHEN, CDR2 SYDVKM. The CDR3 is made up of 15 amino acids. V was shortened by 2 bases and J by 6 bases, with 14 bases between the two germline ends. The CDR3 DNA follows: TGTGCCAGCAGTTTACGGGGGGGGTTCGGTCAGCCCCAGCATTTT. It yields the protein CASSLRGGFGQPQHF.

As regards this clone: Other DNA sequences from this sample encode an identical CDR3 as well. DNA for the CDR3: TGCGCCAGCAGCTTGGGGGAGGGTTATCAGCCCCAGCATTTT. Amino acid sequence: CASSLGEGYQPQHF. The V and J genes are TRBV5-1 and TRBJ1-5; D call uncertain. Trimming took off 0 bases at V and 5 bases at J, with 9 bases between the two ends. Germline V gene lookup returns CDR1 SGHRS and CDR2 YFSETQ. There are 14 residues in the CDR3.

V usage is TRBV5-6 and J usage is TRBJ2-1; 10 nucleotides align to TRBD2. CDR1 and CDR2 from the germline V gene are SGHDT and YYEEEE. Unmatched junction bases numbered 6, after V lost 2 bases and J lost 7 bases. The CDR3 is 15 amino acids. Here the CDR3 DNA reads TGTGCCAGCAGCTTTCTAGCGGGAGTCGCAAATGAGCAGTTCTTC. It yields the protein CASSFLAGVANEQFF. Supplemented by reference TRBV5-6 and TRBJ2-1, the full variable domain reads DAGVTQSPTHLIKTRGQQVTLRCSPKSGHDTVSWYQQALGQGPQFIFQYYEEEERQRGNFPDRFSGHQFPNYSSELNVNALLLGDSALYLCASSFLAGVANEQFFGPGTRLTVL.

For the CDR3, the DNA is TGTGCCAGCAGTTTTTCAGGGACTGATGAAAAACTGTTTTTT. It is translated as CASSFSGTDEKLFF. This chain joins TRBV27 and TRBJ1-4; perhaps TRBD1 as D (5 bases). Germline V gives CDR1 MNHEY, CDR2 SMNVEV (reference sequence). The V and J ends lost 3 bases and 6 bases respectively, with 11 bases between them. This CDR3 comprises 14 residues.

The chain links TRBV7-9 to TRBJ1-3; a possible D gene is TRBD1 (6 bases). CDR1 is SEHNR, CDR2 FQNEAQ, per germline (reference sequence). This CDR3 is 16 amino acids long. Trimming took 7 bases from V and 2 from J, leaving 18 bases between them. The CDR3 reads CASTHFDRHAGNTIYF. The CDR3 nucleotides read TGTGCCAGCACCCACTTTGACAGGCATGCTGGAAACACCATATATTTT.

The CDR3 nucleotides are TGTGCCAGCAGTTTAGTGGGGGACAGGGAAGGCTACACCTTC. This translates into CASSLVGDREGYTF. The chain uses TRBV28 and TRBJ1-2; 9 bases line up with TRBD1. This CDR3 has 14 amino acids. Trimming took 2 bases from V and 8 from J; bases not matched to a gene: 6. CDR1 and CDR2 (germline): MDHEN, SYDVKM.

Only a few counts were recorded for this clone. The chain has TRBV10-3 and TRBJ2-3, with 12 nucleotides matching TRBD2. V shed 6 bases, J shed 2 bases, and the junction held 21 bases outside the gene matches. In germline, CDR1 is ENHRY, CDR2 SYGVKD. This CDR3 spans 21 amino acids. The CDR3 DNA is TGTGCCATCAGCGCCTCGCCACTAGCGGGAGGCCAAGCTATAAACACAGATACGCAGTATTTT. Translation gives CAISASPLAGGQAINTDTQYF.

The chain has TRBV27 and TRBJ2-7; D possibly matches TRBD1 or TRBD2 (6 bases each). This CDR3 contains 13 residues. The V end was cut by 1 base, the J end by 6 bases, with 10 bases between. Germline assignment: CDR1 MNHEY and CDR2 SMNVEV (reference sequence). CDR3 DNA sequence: TGTGCCAGCAGTTTATTTCGGGGGCCCGAGCAGTACTTC. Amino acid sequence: CASSLFRGPEQYF.

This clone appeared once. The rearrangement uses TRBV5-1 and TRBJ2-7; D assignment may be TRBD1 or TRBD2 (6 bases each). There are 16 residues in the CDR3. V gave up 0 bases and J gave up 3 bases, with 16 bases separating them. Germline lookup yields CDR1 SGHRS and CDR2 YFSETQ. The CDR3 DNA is TGCGCCAGCAGCTTGGACCCGACAGGCGGGATCTACGAGCAGTACTTC. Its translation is CASSLDPTGGIYEQYF.

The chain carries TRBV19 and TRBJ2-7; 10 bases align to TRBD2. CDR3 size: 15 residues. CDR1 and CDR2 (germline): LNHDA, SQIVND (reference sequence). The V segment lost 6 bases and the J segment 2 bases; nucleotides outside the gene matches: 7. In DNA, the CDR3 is TGTGCCAGTAGGTCTAGCGGGGGTTCGGCCTACGAGCAGTACTTC. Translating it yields CASRSSGGSAYEQYF.

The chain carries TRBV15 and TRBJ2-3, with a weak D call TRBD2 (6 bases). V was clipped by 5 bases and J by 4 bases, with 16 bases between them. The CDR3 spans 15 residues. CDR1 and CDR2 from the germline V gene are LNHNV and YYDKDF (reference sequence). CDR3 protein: CATSSTAGRADTQYF. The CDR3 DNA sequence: TGTGCCACCAGCTCAACGGCGGGACGGGCAGATACGCAGTATTTT. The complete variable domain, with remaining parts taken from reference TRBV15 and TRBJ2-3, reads DAMVIQNPRYQVTQFGKPVTLSCSQTLNHNVMYWYQQKSSQAPKLLFHYYDKDFNNEADTPDNFQSRRPNTSFCFLDIRSPGLGDTAMYLCATSSTAGRADTQYFGPGTRLTVL.

DNA of the CDR3: TGTGCCAGCAGCTTGGCAGGGGGGAGGCTGCACGAGCAGTACTTC. Residues: CASSLAGGRLHEQYF. The chain uses TRBV5-4 and TRBJ2-7; D is perhaps TRBD1 (7 bases). The V end lost 0 bases, the J end lost 5 bases, and 15 bases lay between the germline ends. Germline CDR1 and CDR2: SGHNT and YYREEE (reference sequence). The CDR3 is 15 amino acids.

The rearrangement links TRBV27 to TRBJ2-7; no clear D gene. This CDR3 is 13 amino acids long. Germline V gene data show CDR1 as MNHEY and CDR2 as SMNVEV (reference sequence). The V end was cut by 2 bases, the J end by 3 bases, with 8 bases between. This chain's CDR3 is CASSLGRIYEQYF. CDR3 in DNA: TGTGCCAGCAGTTTAGGTCGGATCTACGAGCAGTACTTC.

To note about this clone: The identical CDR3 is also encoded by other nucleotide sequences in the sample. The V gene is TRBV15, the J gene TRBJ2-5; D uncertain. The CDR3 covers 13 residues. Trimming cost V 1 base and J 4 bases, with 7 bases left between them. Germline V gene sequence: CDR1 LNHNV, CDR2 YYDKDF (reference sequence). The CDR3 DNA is TGTGCCACCAGCAGAGGGGCCGGAGAGACCCAGTACTTC. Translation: CATSRGAGETQYF.

For the CDR3, the DNA is TGTGCCAGCAGCCCTGCAGCGGGAGGGCCAAGTATCTCTGGGGCCAACGTCCTGACTTTC. Residues: CASSPAAGGPSISGANVLTF. The rearrangement links TRBV9 to TRBJ2-6, with 10 bases identical to TRBD2. V dropped 4 bases and J dropped 0; count of bases not matched to a gene: 13. The CDR3 contains 20 residues. Germline CDR1 is SGDLS and CDR2 is YYNGEE.

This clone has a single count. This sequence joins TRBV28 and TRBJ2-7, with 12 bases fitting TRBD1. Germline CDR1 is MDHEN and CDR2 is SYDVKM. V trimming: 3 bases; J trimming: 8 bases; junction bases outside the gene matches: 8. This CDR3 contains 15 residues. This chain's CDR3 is CASSFPGQGATQQYF. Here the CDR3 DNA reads TGTGCCAGCAGTTTTCCGGGACAGGGGGCAACTCAGCAGTACTTC. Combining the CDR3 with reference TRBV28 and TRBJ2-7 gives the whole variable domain DVKVTQSSRYLVKRTGEKVFLECVQDMDHENMFWYRQDPGLGLRLIYFSYDVKMKEKGDIPEGYSVSREKKERFSLILESASTNQTSMYLCASSFPGQGATQQYFGPGTRLTVT.

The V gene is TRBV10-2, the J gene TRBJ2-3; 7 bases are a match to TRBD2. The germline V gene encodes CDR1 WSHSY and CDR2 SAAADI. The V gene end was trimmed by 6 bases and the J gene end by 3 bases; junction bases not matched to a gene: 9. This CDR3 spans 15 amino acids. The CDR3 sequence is CASSPSSGGTDTQYF. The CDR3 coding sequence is TGCGCCAGCAGCCCATCTAGCGGAGGAACAGATACGCAGTATTTT.

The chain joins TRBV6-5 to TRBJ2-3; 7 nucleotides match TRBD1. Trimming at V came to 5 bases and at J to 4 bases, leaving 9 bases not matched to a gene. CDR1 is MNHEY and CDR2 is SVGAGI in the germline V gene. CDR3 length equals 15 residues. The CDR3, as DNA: TGTGCCAGCAGTCGACAGGGTAGGATGGCAGATACGCAGTATTTT. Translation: CASSRQGRMADTQYF.

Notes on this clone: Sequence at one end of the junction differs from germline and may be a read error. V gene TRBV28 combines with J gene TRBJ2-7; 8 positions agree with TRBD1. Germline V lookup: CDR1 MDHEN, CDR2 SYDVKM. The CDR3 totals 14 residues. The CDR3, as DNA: TGTGCCAGCAGTCTATGGACAGGGTCCTACGAGCAGTACTTC. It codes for CASSLWTGSYEQYF. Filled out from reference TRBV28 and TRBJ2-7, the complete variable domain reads DVKVTQSSRYLVKRTGEKVFLECVQDMDHENMFWYRQDPGLGLRLIYFSYDVKMKEKGDIPEGYSVSREKKERFSLILESASTNQTSMYLCASSLWTGSYEQYFGPGTRLTVT.

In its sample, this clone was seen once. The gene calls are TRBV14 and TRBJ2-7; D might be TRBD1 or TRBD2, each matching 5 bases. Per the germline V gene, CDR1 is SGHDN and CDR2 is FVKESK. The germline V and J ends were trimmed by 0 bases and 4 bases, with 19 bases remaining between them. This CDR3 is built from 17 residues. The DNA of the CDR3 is TGTGCCAGCAGCCAAGACGCCAGCGGCCGACAGCGATACGAGCAGTACTTC. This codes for CASSQDASGRQRYEQYF.

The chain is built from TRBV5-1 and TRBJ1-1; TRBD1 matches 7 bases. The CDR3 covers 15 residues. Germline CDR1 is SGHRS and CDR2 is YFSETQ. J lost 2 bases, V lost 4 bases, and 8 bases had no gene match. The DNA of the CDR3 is TGCGCCAGCAGCGGAACCGGGACAGCTAACACTGAAGCTTTCTTT. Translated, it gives CASSGTGTANTEAFF.

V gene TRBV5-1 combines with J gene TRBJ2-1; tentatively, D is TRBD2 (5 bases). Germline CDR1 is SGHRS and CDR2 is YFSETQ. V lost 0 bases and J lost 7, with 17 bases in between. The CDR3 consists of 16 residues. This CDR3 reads CASSLEGGEGSNEQFF. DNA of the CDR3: TGCGCCAGCAGCTTGGAAGGAGGAGAAGGGAGTAATGAGCAGTTCTTC.